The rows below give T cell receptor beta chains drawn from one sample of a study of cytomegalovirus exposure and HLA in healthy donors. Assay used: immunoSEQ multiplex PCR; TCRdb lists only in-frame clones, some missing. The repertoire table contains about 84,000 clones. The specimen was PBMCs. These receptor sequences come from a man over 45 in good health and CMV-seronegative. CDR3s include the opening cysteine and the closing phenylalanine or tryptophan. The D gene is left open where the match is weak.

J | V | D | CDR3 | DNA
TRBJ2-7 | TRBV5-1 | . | CASSSVEGAYEQYF | TGCGCCAGCAGCTCGGTGGAAGGGGCCTACGAGCAGTACTTC
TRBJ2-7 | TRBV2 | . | CASSESGYEQYF | TGTGCCAGCAGTGAATCCGGCTACGAGCAGTACTTC
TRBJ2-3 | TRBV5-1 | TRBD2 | CASSLAGASTDTQYF | TGCGCCAGCAGCTTAGCGGGGGCTAGCACAGATACGCAGTATTTT
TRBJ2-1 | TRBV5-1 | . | CASSFGQYNNEQFF | TGCGCCAGCAGCTTTGGCCAGTACAACAATGAGCAGTTCTTC
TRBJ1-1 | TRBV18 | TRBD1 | CASSAQGARNTEAFF | TGTGCCAGCTCAGCGCAGGGGGCGAGGAACACTGAAGCTTTCTTT
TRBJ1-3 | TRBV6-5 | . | CASSLIRGSGNTIYF | TGTGCCAGCAGCCTTATTCGGGGCTCTGGAAACACCATATATTTT
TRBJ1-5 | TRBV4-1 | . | CASSLHERGNQPQHF | TGCGCCAGCAGCCTTCACGAGAGGGGCAATCAGCCCCAGCATTTT
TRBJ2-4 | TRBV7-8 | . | CASSFDDVARPIQYF | TGTGCCAGCAGCTTCGACGACGTAGCACGGCCAATTCAGTACTTC
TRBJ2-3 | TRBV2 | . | CASSAAGPSTDTQYF | TGTGCCAGCAGTGCCGCGGGACCCTCCACAGATACGCAGTATTTT
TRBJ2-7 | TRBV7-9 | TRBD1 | CASSPWTGGRYEQYF | TGTGCCAGCAGCCCTTGGACAGGGGGGAGGTACGAGCAGTACTTC
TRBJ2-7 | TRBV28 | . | CASSYRDTSYEQYF | TGTGCCAGCAGCTATCGGGACACCTCCTACGAGCAGTACTTC
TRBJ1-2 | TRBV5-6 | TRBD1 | CASSLLGTGGNYGYTF | TGTGCCAGCAGCTTGCTAGGGACAGGGGGCAACTATGGCTACACCTTC
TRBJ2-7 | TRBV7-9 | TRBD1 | CASRPPGQAEQYF | TGTGCCAGCAGACCTCCGGGACAGGCTGAGCAGTACTTC
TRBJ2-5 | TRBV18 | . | CASSPSLAAQETQYF | TGTGCCAGCTCACCTAGCTTAGCGGCCCAAGAGACCCAGTACTTC
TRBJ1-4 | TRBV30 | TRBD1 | CAWIRTGGNEKLFF | TGTGCCTGGATCCGGACAGGGGGCAATGAAAAACTGTTTTTT
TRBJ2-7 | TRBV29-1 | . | CSAPGKGNEQYF | TGCAGCGCCCCGGGAAAGGGTAACGAGCAGTACTTC
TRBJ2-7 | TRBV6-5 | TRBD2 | CASSPTSGGAYEQYF | TGTGCCAGCAGCCCAACTAGCGGGGGGGCCTACGAGCAGTACTTC
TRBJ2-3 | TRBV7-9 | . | CASSLSGVDTQYF | TGTGCCAGCAGCTTATCCGGGGTTGATACGCAGTATTTT
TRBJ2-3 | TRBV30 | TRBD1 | CAWSVWPPGTGITVDTQYF | TGTGCCTGGAGTGTATGGCCCCCAGGGACAGGGATAACGGTCGATACGCAGTATTTT
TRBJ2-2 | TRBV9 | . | CASSVALGTLNTGELFF | TGTGCCAGCAGCGTAGCTTTGGGCACCTTGAACACCGGGGAGCTGTTTTTT
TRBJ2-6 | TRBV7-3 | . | CASSQGVSGANVLTF | TGTGCCAGCAGCCAGGGTGTCTCTGGGGCCAACGTCCTGACTTTC
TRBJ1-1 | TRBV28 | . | CASGGGGTEAFF | TGTGCCAGCGGCGGGGGGGGAACTGAAGCTTTCTTT
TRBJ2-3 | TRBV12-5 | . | CASGSLLGDTQYF | TGTGCTAGTGGTTCCTTACTAGGAGATACGCAGTATTTT
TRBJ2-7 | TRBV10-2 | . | CASSEWKGDEQYF | TGCGCCAGCAGTGAGTGGAAGGGGGACGAGCAGTACTTC
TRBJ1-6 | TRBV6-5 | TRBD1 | CASRQGSISPLHF | TGTGCCAGTCGACAGGGGTCCATCTCACCCCTCCACTTT
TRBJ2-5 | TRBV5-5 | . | CASSLSRATYQETQYF | TGTGCCAGCAGCTTGAGCAGGGCAACTTACCAAGAGACCCAGTACTTC
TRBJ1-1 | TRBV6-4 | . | CASSAARPRVYTEAFF | TGTGCCAGCAGTGCCGCGCGCCCTCGGGTGTACACTGAAGCTTTCTTT
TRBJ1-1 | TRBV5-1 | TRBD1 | CASSLADREDLFTEAFF | TGCGCCAGCAGCTTGGCCGACAGGGAGGATCTGTTCACTGAAGCTTTCTTT
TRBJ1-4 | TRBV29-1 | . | CSVEDPLSSTNEKLFF | TGCAGCGTTGAAGATCCGCTATCCTCAACTAATGAAAAACTGTTTTTT
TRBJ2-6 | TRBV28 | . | CASSSQGSSGANVLTF | TGTGCCAGCAGTTCACAGGGTTCCTCTGGGGCCAACGTCCTGACTTTC
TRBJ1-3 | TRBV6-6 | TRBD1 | CASSETQGAAGNTIYF | TGTGCCAGCAGCGAAACGCAGGGGGCTGCAGGAAACACCATATATTTT
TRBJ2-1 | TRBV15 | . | CATSRDRQGSVEQFF | TGTGCCACCAGCAGAGATCGACAAGGGAGTGTTGAGCAGTTCTTC
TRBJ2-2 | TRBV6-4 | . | CASSPRQGDAGELFF | TGTGCCAGCTCCCCGAGGCAGGGTGACGCCGGGGAGCTGTTTTTT
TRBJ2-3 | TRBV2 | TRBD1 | CASSSTGGLFTDTQYF | TGTGCCAGCAGCTCGACAGGGGGACTTTTCACAGATACGCAGTATTTT
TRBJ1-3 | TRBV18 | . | CASSQDSRRGNTIYF | TGTGCCAGCTCACAGGACAGTAGAAGAGGAAACACCATATATTTT
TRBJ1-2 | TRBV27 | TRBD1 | CASRPPGQIYGYTF | TGTGCCAGCAGACCCCCGGGACAGATCTATGGCTACACCTTC
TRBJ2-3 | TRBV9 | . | CASSVDGVEADTQYF | TGTGCCAGCAGCGTAGACGGGGTAGAGGCAGATACGCAGTATTTT
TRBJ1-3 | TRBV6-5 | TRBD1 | CASSPYRGSGNTIYF | TGTGCCAGCAGTCCCTACAGGGGCTCTGGAAACACCATATATTTT
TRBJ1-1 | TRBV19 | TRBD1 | CASSIGLSNGQGDPEAFF | TGTGCCAGTAGTATCGGATTATCTAACGGACAGGGGGACCCTGAAGCTTTCTTT
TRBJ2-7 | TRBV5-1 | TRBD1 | CASSRTGLSYEQYF | TGCGCCAGCAGCCGGACAGGACTCTCCTACGAGCAGTACTTC
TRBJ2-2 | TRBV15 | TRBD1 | CATSKRTGPNTGELFF | TGTGCCACCAGCAAAAGGACAGGGCCGAACACCGGGGAGCTGTTTTTT
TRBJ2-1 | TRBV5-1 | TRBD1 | CASSLLGTGNEQFF | TGCGCCAGCAGCTTGTTAGGGACAGGGAATGAGCAGTTCTTC
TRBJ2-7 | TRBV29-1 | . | CSVDLAGTYEQYF | TGCAGCGTTGATTTAGCAGGGACCTACGAGCAGTACTTC
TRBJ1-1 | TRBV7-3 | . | CASSLGAGTEAFF | TGTGCCAGCAGCTTAGGCGCAGGGACTGAAGCTTTCTTT
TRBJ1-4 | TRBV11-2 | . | CASSLGGRDEKLFF | TGTGCCAGCAGCTTAGGTGGGCGGGATGAAAAACTGTTTTTT
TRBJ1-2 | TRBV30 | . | CAWSVRQGNGYTF | TGTGCCTGGAGTGTCCGTCAGGGGAATGGCTACACCTTC
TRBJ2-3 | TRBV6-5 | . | CASRATRWLTDTQYF | TGTGCCAGCAGAGCTACTAGGTGGTTAACAGATACGCAGTATTTT
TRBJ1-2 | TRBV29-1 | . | CSYGLSGGYGYTF | TGCAGCTATGGCTTGAGCGGGGGGTATGGCTACACCTTC
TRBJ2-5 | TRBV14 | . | CASSPSGTVTETQYF | TGTGCCAGCAGCCCGTCTGGCACAGTCACCGAGACCCAGTACTTC
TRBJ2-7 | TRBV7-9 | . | CASSLDRFYEQYF | TGTGCCAGCAGCTTAGACAGGTTTTACGAGCAGTACTTC
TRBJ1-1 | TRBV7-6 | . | CASSSQGGTEAFF | TGTGCCAGCAGCTCACAGGGTGGCACTGAAGCTTTCTTT
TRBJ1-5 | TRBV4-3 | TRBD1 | CASSPRQGGDQPQHF | TGCGCCAGCAGCCCCAGACAGGGGGGTGATCAGCCCCAGCATTTT
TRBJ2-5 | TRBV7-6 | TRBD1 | CASSDRTGGTQYF | TGTGCCAGCAGCGACCGGACAGGGGGGACCCAGTACTTC
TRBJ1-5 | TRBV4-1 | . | CASSQGGTSNQPQHF | TGCGCCAGCAGCCAAGGGGGCACGAGCAATCAGCCCCAGCATTTT
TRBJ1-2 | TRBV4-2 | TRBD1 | CASSLQGSGTDLYGYTF | TGTGCCAGCAGCCTACAAGGGTCCGGGACAGATCTCTATGGCTACACCTTC
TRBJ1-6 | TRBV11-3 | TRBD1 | CASSQDRDSPLHF | TGTGCCAGCAGCCAGGACAGGGATTCACCCCTCCACTTT
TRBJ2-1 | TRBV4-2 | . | CASSQAPGLLNEQFF | TGTGCCAGCAGCCAAGCTCCAGGACTACTCAATGAGCAGTTCTTC
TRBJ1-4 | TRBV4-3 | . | CASSQVFATNEKLFF | TGCGCCAGCAGCCAAGTTTTCGCAACTAATGAAAAACTGTTTTTT